The sequence of this TCR beta chain was determined in a study of cytomegalovirus exposure and HLA in healthy donors (dated by TCRdb to 2016 to 2017). For the wider study: An earlier analysis of 550 to 700 of the donors reported approximately 290 Gb of sequence data and around 120 million unique TCR beta sequences from about 179 million T cells. Approximately 310 gigabases of sequencing data and around 85 million unique TCR sequences made up an early release that covered 500 to 650 HLA-typed donors. Among the roughly 400 genotyped donors, around 81% belonged to the genetic ancestry cluster associated with self-reported Caucasian donors. The study aimed to test whether signatures of past pathogen exposure could be identified by cataloging public T cell receptors. The study profiled the T cell repertoires of some 610 subjects by immunosequencing and related them to cytomegalovirus serostatus. In addition to the first cohort of about 650 subjects, a separate validation cohort of about 120 different subjects was used. High-throughput TCR immunosequencing, statistical association of individual TCRs with disease status, and machine learning were combined to predict cytomegalovirus infection status. To study patterns of TCR occurrence, a later analysis re-analyzed previously published TCR beta repertoires from more than 550 donors and added high-resolution HLA genotyping. Rather than drawing on any new phenotypic data, the later analysis identified candidate immune exposures from TCR beta sequences and the way those sequences occurred across donors. To decide whether each TCR beta V gene segment behaved as functional or pseudogenic, an earlier analysis of some 600 of the donors relied on high-throughput TCR beta sequencing. Alongside the repertoire data, information on donor age, sex, ethnicity and CMV serostatus was compiled. In a later genetic analysis, genome-wide SNP genotypes for about 65% of the roughly 670 donors were used, and that subset was treated as a discovery cohort. All discovery cohort repertoires had been generated on a single sequencing platform. HLA typing included class I and class II loci at four-digit resolution. Typing coverage differed by locus: A, B, C, DRB1 and DQB1 were typed in roughly 620-630 donors, DQA1 in 500 to 550, DPA1 in nearly 610, and DPB1 in around 490. Roughly 5 DR-DQ haplotypes were handled as single units for association and clustering because linkage in the cohort was strong. Among some 410 genotyped donors of the cohort, an average of roughly 230,000 unique TCR beta nucleotide sequences was sequenced per donor, of which 15% to 20% were non-productive. What the research found in general, with its limitations: A later genetic analysis associated a missense DCLRE1C variant with V-gene and J-gene trimming of TCR beta chains, and an independent cohort replicated the association. A few of the identified cytomegalovirus-associated TCR beta chains were confirmed in vitro to be specific for cytomegalovirus antigens. CMV serostatus was the only immune exposure information available for the cohort. The presence/absence analyses assumed that sequencing depth was roughly uniform across donors, and that assumption may not be true. At a false discovery rate of 0.05, a later analysis linked about 16,000 TCR beta sequences to specific HLA alleles. An earlier analysis of approximately 570 of the donors showed that most TCR beta V segments appeared in productive rearrangements either about 87% or about 30% of the time, which broadly matched IMGT annotations. The authors suggested that the approach could potentially be generalized to other disease states and immunological phenotypes. A later analysis found that TCR association rates varied across HLA loci, with DRB1 alleles showing the most associated TCRs and HLA-C alleles the fewest. Seventeen rarely observed V segments, including chromosome 9 orphons, were excluded from the earlier analysis of several hundred of the donors because counts were too low. Compared with the approximately 700-donor mean, donors in an Asian-associated ancestry cluster had fewer N-insertions in productive TCRs, according to a later genetic analysis. While some public TCRs were present in many individuals, most TCR sequences turned up only very rarely across donors. Because some donors lacked HLA typing at each locus, the association tests relied only on the typed subset. Correlated functional status among segregating V segments might reflect linkage disequilibrium, but an unknown experimental factor could not be ruled out. The study listed 150 to 200 TCR beta chains as associated with cytomegalovirus. In a later analysis, most CMV-associated TCR beta chains were found to appear HLA-restricted, with HLA associations seemingly driven largely by CMV exposure. A further reported finding was that TCR beta sequences accurately predicted the HLA-A and HLA-B alleles for most subjects in the first cohort. Assigning TCR associations to individual alleles was difficult when HLA alleles, especially DR and DQ, strongly co-occurred. A later analysis found that HLA-associated TCR beta chains were more clonally expanded and had lower generation probabilities than equally common non-associated chains. In both the original and validation cohorts, the classifier was reported to diagnose cytomegalovirus status with high specificity and sensitivity. The 87-base-pair reads could not distinguish some IMGT-functional V segments, including TRBV6-2 and TRBV6-3, so those segments were excluded. Several of the top co-occurrence clusters appeared to be linked to parvovirus B19, influenza, CMV and Epstein-Barr virus, according to a later analysis. This cohort had only TCR beta chains sequenced, and the lack of alpha or paired-chain data limited which features could be detected. A group of highly shared sequence variants was considered likely to be a technical artifact of the sequencing pipeline.

Library prep was done by the immunoSEQ multiplex PCR assay. For the multiplex PCR, a mixture combining 60 forward primers for TCR Vbeta segments and 13 reverse primers for TCR Jbeta segments was used. The CDR3 region of rearranged TCR beta genes was amplified from genomic DNA with a multiplex PCR assay. The amplified TCR beta libraries were sequenced on the Illumina HiSeq System as 87-base-pair reads. Concerning the study's data processing: In a later analysis, tens of millions of unique TCR beta chains were counted across the 500 to 850 repertoires, and approximately 11 million of these chains were shared by at least two donors. To remove PCR and sequencing errors, raw reads were error-corrected and collapsed into unique sequences using a nearest-neighbor algorithm that merged closely related sequences. To assign V, D and J gene segments, CDR3 sequences were aligned to IMGT reference sequences. For a sequence to be retained, a match of at least six nucleotides to both a V gene segment and a J gene segment was required. A rearrangement was called productive if the CDR3 had no stop codons and remained in frame with V and J, and every other rearrangement was called non-productive. Following IMGT convention, CDR3 was defined as the stretch from the second conserved V-encoded cysteine up to the conserved J-encoded phenylalanine. The earlier analysis of approximately 590 of the donors excluded any sequence lacking an unambiguous match to a single V gene segment. In an earlier analysis of approximately 550 of the donors, V segments were called functional above 56.7% productive rearrangements and were called segregating when the between-donor standard deviation exceeded 5%. A statistical classification framework was built to diagnose cytomegalovirus status from the catalog of TCR beta chain sequences. V and J gene assignment, in a later analysis, came from comparing TCR nucleotide sequences with IMGT/GENE-DB human TR gene sequences. A later analysis assigned CDR3 sequences and most-parsimonious VDJ recombination scenarios with the TCRdist pipeline. In a later analysis, each TCR beta chain was defined by its CDR3 amino acid sequence together with its V-gene family, and reads without a unique V-gene family were excluded. A later analysis removed 550 to 650 highly shared, low-generation-probability nucleotide sequences to deal with suspected cross-contamination and a sequencing artifact. In a later analysis, a clonal expansion index was calculated for each public chain from normalized within-repertoire ranks of inferred template counts. In a later analysis, generation probabilities were computed using a VDJ recombination model fitted to out-of-frame rearrangements, and the results were checked against IGoR. Hypergeometric tests were used in a later analysis to score TCR-TCR, TCR-HLA and TCR-CMV co-occurrence, with a repertoire-size bias correction applied to the TCR pairs. To estimate false discovery rates, a later analysis permuted the HLA or CMV assignments 20 times. In a later analysis, co-occurring TCRs were grouped using DBSCAN, and TCRdist sequence similarity was added for clustering within HLA-allele-positive subsets. For co-occurrence clustering, repertoires with fewer than 30,000 or more than 120,000 public chains were excluded, along with a handful of repertoires with anomalous nucleotide sharing. Here the immuneACCESS table is served through TCRdb, limited to in-frame sequences with V and J called. Missing clones are a known gap in these copies; in checked studies unresolved V genes cover under half, and the rest lacks a known reason. Clone size and V and J calls were adopted from that table, with D and trimming inferred from the DNA. The sample table records around 120,000 clones; about 82% of these occur just once. The leading ten clones occupy 0.95% to 1.5% of the sample.

About this clone: Its antigen remains unidentified. Base qualities are not recorded, but no much larger clone differs from it by a single base.

The cohort comprised 670 or so healthy bone marrow donors. All cohort members were sampled while nominally healthy, although unrecorded immune exposures were likely present. The donor tested CMV seronegative and was one of the 352 seronegative cohort members. A peripheral blood sample was collected from each donor, and TCR beta sequencing was performed on peripheral blood mononuclear cells. Genomic DNA extraction from the blood cell samples was performed with the Qiagen DNeasy Blood Extraction Kit. Per the germline V gene (reference sequence), LNHNV is the CDR1 and YYDKDF is the CDR2. V is pared back by 4 bases and J by 8 bases, with 10 bases lying between the germline termini. The CDR3 sequence holds 12 residues, the cysteine and phenylalanine included. Left in the record is the CDR3 DNA by itself, 36 bases read in frame from the first base.

The sample was PBMCs. The rearrangement combines TRBV15 with TRBJ2-3; 5 matching bases give a weak D call of TRBD1. The receptor was isolated from a boy younger than 18 in good health and CMV-seronegative. Here is the DNA: TGTGCCACCAGCATCCAGGGCGGTACGCAGTATTTT. Its translation is CATSIQGGTQYF. Where the CDR3 stops, the reference TRBV15 and TRBJ2-3 genes take over; the full variable domain is DAMVIQNPRYQVTQFGKPVTLSCSQTLNHNVMYWYQQKSSQAPKLLFHYYDKDFNNEADTPDNFQSRRPNTSFCFLDIRSPGLGDTAMYLCATSIQGGTQYFGPGTRLTVL.